The 21 T cell receptor beta chains below were found in one sample sequenced in a study of prognosis after radiotherapy for stage I lung cancer. Amplification of TCR beta CDR3 from genomic DNA used two-round multiplex PCR. Amplification during the initial PCR round employed primers specific to each TRBV and TRBJ gene. Via MiXCR, TCRdb re-called the multiplex PCR reads, giving one row per CDR3 protein. The sample includes about 16,000 distinct CDR3 sequences, less than 40% seen only once; the top ten take around a quarter. Sequenced here: PBMCs, sampled before or after stereotactic body radiation therapy (not recorded which). The source is a donor over 45 with non-small cell lung cancer.

This clonotype showed up many times. The V gene is TRBV25-1, the J gene TRBJ2-5; TRBD2 is a possible D gene (6 bases). Between the trimmed V and J ends, which lost 3 bases and 5 bases, there was a span of 10 bases. The CDR3 runs 13 residues. CDR1 and CDR2 (germline): MGHDK, SYGVNS. CDR3 DNA: TGTGCCAGCAGTGATGAAGGAGGGGAGACCCAGTACTTC. This encodes CASSDEGGETQYF.

Note on this clonotype: Given a far larger clone just one base away, this is likely a sequencing read error. In DNA, the CDR3 is TGTGCCAGCAGGGACTCGGGCGAAACAGATACGCAGTATTTT. This gives the protein CASRDSGETDTQYF. The J gene is TRBJ2-3, the V gene TRBV6-4, with TRBD2 as a possible D gene (5 bases). The CDR3 contains 14 residues. CDR1 and CDR2 (germline): MRHNA, SNTAGT.

This clonotype was counted ten times or more. The genes are TRBV29-1 and TRBJ2-1; no firm D call. The CDR3 loop spans 14 amino acids. The germline V gene encodes CDR1 SQVTM and CDR2 ANQGSEA. The ends were cut back, 2 bases at V and 8 bases at J, with 16 bases in the middle. CDR3 sequence reads: CSVELVRVSYEQFF. The CDR3 DNA reads as TGCAGCGTTGAATTGGTACGTGTCAGCTATGAGCAGTTCTTC.

Many counts were recorded for this clonotype. The gene calls are TRBV4-3 and TRBJ2-5; TRBD2 is a possible D gene (5 bases). Germline V gene sequence: CDR1 LGHNA, CDR2 YSLEER. The CDR3 is 15 residues long. Trimming pared 0 bases from V and 7 bases from J, leaving 15 bases between. The CDR3 DNA is TGCGCCAGCAGCCAAGACCCGGGCGGGTTATGGACCCAGTACTTC. Its translation: CASSQDPGGLWTQYF.

Comment on this clonotype: This likely traces to a read error, being one base from a far larger clone. The chain links TRBV7-9 to TRBJ2-3, with 11 bases that match TRBD2. CDR1 is SEHNR, CDR2 FQNEAQ, per germline (reference sequence). The CDR3 has 14 amino acids. V lost 5 bases, J lost 7 bases, and 5 bases stayed unmatched. The CDR3 loop is CASSGGLAEYTQYF. The CDR3 nucleotides are TGTGCCAGCAGCGGGGGACTAGCGGAATATACGCAGTATTTT.

This clonotype was seen a single time. The chain couples TRBV28 to TRBJ2-7; tentative D call: TRBD2 (5 bases). This CDR3 has 16 residues. The V gene lost 1 base and the J gene lost 0 bases, with 13 bases spanning the gap. Germline-derived CDR1 and CDR2 are MDHEN and SYDVKM. The CDR3 protein is CASSLLTGCPSYEQYF. CDR3 sequence (DNA): TGTGCCAGCAGTTTATTAACGGGATGCCCCTCCTACGAGCAGTACTTC.

About this clonotype itself: A read error may produce the germline difference seen at one junction end. The V gene is TRBV3-1, the J gene TRBJ2-7; 15 nucleotides match TRBD2. CDR1 is LGHDT, CDR2 YNNKEL, per germline (reference sequence). This CDR3 contains 21 residues. The DNA of the CDR3 is TGTGCCAGCAGCCCAGACGGGTTTTGGGGACTAGCGGGAGGAAACTCCTGCGAGCAGTGCTTC. This codes for CASSPDGFWGLAGGNSCEQCF.

In this sample, this clonotype is medium-sized. The rearrangement uses TRBV5-1 and TRBJ2-2; TRBD2 matches 9 bases. The CDR3 is 16 amino acids. Germline V gene lookup returns CDR1 SGHRS and CDR2 YFSETQ. J gave up 0 bases and V 2 bases, and 2 bases lay outside the gene matches. CDR3 DNA: TGCGCCAGCAGCTTTTTAGCGGGAGCGAACACCGGGGAGCTGTTTTTT. Translation: CASSFLAGANTGELFF.

This clonotype was found many times. The rearrangement links TRBV2 to TRBJ2-6; D perhaps matches TRBD1 (6 bases). The CDR3 is made up of 16 amino acids. Trimming removed 7 bases at V and 1 base at J, with 14 bases between. Germline CDR1 SNHLY, CDR2 FYNNEI. The CDR3 is CASIGQRISGANVLTF. Written as DNA, the CDR3 is TGTGCCAGCATAGGACAGCGAATATCTGGGGCCAACGTCCTGACTTTC.

A note on this clonotype: The junction differs from germline at one of its ends, possibly a read error. The chain uses TRBV15 and TRBJ1-6; D gene unclear. Germline values: CDR1 LNHNV, CDR2 YYDKDF (reference sequence). CDR3 length: 15 amino acids. The CDR3 is CAISRDWSYNSPLHF. The CDR3 DNA follows: TGTGCCATCAGCAGAGATTGGTCTTATAATTCACCCCTCCACTTT.

This chain uses TRBV6-2 or TRBV6-3 with TRBJ2-1; D is possibly TRBD2 (6 bases). The germline V and J ends were trimmed by 5 bases and 4 bases, with 12 bases remaining between them. The CDR3 totals 14 residues. Looked up from germline, CDR1 is MNHEY and CDR2 is SVGEGT. Here the CDR3 DNA reads TGTGCCAGCAGTGTGACTAGAATGTACAATGAGCAGTTCTTC. Residues: CASSVTRMYNEQFF.

A few counts support this clonotype. A much larger clone lies a single base off, so this may be a read error. The gene calls are TRBV5-1 and TRBJ1-1, with TRBD1 matching 7 bases. With V trimmed by 4 bases and J by 0 bases, 9 bases remained unmatched. Germline CDR1 SGHRS, CDR2 YFSETQ. There are 16 residues in the CDR3. CDR3 in amino acids: CASSRLGQAMNTEAFF. The CDR3 DNA sequence: TGCGCCAGCAGCCGCCTCGGACAGGCCATGAACACTGAAGCTTTCTTT.

This clonotype was picked up many times. The chain employs TRBV6-4 and TRBJ2-3, with D perhaps matching TRBD1 (6 bases). The CDR3 sequence is 13 residues long. The V end lost 6 bases, the J end lost 5 bases, and 12 bases lay between the germline ends. Germline loops: CDR1 MRHNA, CDR2 SNTAGT. CDR3: CASSPLQGDTQYF. The CDR3 region has the DNA TGTGCCAGCAGCCCCCTACAGGGAGATACGCAGTATTTT.

This clonotype was counted ten times or more. V usage is TRBV28 and J usage is TRBJ1-1; tentative D call: TRBD1 (5 bases). This CDR3 comprises 13 residues. The V end lost 5 bases, the J end lost 4 bases, and 11 bases lay between the germline ends. Germline V gene sequence: CDR1 MDHEN, CDR2 SYDVKM. The CDR3 loop is CASSPPGGTEAFF. The DNA of the CDR3 is TGTGCCAGCAGTCCTCCGGGGGGCACTGAAGCTTTCTTT.

In regard to this clonotype: It differs at one base from a far larger clone, so likely a read error. The chain carries TRBV7-2 and TRBJ2-1, with D perhaps TRBD1 or TRBD2 (5 bases each). The V and J ends lost 3 bases and 0 bases respectively, with 9 bases between them. Per germline, CDR1 SGHTA and CDR2 FQGNSA. CDR3 size: 15 residues. CDR3 coding DNA: TGTGCCAGCAGCTTTGGGACCGTCTCCTACAATGAGCAGTTCTTC. Protein: CASSFGTVSYNEQFF.

This clonotype was seen at least ten times. This chain uses TRBV7-2 with TRBJ1-2, with D tentatively TRBD1 (5 bases). V shed 5 bases and J shed 5 bases, with 12 bases lying between them. This CDR3 spans 13 amino acids. Germline CDR1 is SGHTA and CDR2 is FQGNSA. CDR3 residues: CASSIPGPYGYTF. The CDR3 DNA is TGTGCCAGCAGCATACCAGGGCCATATGGCTACACCTTC.

For this clonotype: One end of the junction is discordant with germline, which a read error may explain. This chain uses TRBV12-3 or TRBV12-4 with TRBJ2-3; D remains ambiguous. CDR3 size: 11 residues. The CDR3 loop reads CASSLTYTQYF. The CDR3 region has the DNA TGTGCCAGCAGTTTGACATATACGCAATATTTT.

This clonotype was seen at least ten times. V gene TRBV28 combines with J gene TRBJ2-7; D uncertain. V shed 8 bases and J shed 2 bases, with 16 bases lying between them. CDR1 is MDHEN and CDR2 is SYDVKM in the germline V gene. The CDR3 totals 14 residues. The CDR3: CASLNPHRPYEQYF. CDR3 nucleotide sequence: TGTGCCAGCCTTAACCCGCACAGACCCTACGAGCAGTACTTC.

This clonotype showed up many times. The chain has TRBV18 and TRBJ2-3; 10 nucleotides match TRBD2. Germline CDR1 is KGHSH and CDR2 is LQKENI. The V gene end was trimmed by 3 bases and the J gene end by 0 bases; junction bases not matched to a gene: 15. The CDR3 is 20 amino acids. This chain's CDR3 is CASSPSALAGVWKSTDTQYF. CDR3 nucleotide sequence: TGTGCCAGCTCACCTTCTGCGCTAGCGGGAGTATGGAAGAGCACAGATACGCAGTATTTT.

Turning to this clonotype: A much larger clone lies one base from this, so it may be a read error. Written as DNA, the CDR3 is TGTGCCAGCGCCCCGGGACAGGTGGTGAGTGAGCAGTACTTC. Translated: CASAPGQVVSEQYF. V usage is TRBV6-1 and J usage is TRBJ2-7; 8 bases match TRBD1. With 8 bases clipped from V and 7 bases from J, the junction kept 13 bases outside the gene matches. In germline, CDR1 is MNHNS, CDR2 SASEGT. The CDR3 contains 14 residues.

Within the sample, this clonotype is medium-sized. The gene calls are TRBV27 and TRBJ2-3; the D is unclear. The V gene lost 3 bases and the J gene lost 1 base, with 5 bases spanning the gap. CDR3 length equals 13 residues. Germline V gene lookup returns CDR1 MNHEY and CDR2 SMNVEV (reference sequence). The CDR3 region is CASSFIGTDTQYF. DNA of the CDR3: TGTGCCAGCAGTTTTATCGGCACAGATACGCAGTATTTT.